This entry is about one TCR beta chain. Authors' methods: Amplification with reference gene primers provided the estimates of nucleated cell counts. Assay used: immunoSEQ multiplex PCR; TCRdb lists only in-frame clones, some missing. V, J and clone size reflect that table, while D and trimming were determined from the DNA. The sample has a few hundred thousand clones; over 75% are singletons. Trimming at V came to 4 bases and at J to 7 bases, leaving 7 bases not matched to a gene. The CDR3 consists of 16 residues. The germline gives CDR1 KGHDR, CDR2 SFDVKD. This entry belongs to a study of blood T cell repertoires in COVID-19. Across the whole study: Acute and convalescent COVID-19 specimens originated in the United States, Italy and Spain. T cells, B-cell-depleted T cells, or PBMCs supplied cDNA or gDNA.

The V gene is TRBV24-1, the J gene TRBJ2-2, with TRBD1 matching 11 bases. Material for sequencing was peripheral blood. The TCR sequence derives from a human donor in a cohort sampled during active COVID-19. Here the CDR3 reads CATSEAGTGGHGELFF. The CDR3 region has the DNA TGTGCCACCAGTGAAGCCGGGACAGGGGGTCACGGGGAGCTGTTTTTT.